These T cell receptor beta chains were read from a single sample in a study of shared clonotypes between healthy human individuals. This table comes from immunoSEQ multiplex PCR, and its TCRdb copy is limited to in-frame clones, with some not included. The data contain 950,000 to 1,100,000 clones, around 78% of them singletons. Material: memory CD4+ T cells from PBMCs. Source of these receptors: a man between 18 and 29 years old in good health. Some clones in this sample may be carry-over from other donors' samples. The CDR3 runs from the conserved cysteine through the conserved F or W. A D gene is named only where the DNA matches it firmly. Clone size is given for some rows only: seen once, a few or many times, or a class if the clone is expanded.

d_call	clone_size	j_call	v_call	cdr3_aa	cdr3_nt
NA	few	TRBJ1-3	TRBV30	CAWSVHLGNTIYF	TGTGCCTGGAGTGTACACCTAGGAAACACCATATATTTT
NA	NA	TRBJ1-4	TRBV5-1	CASSLARGGGLGEKLFF	TGCGCCAGCAGCTTGGCTAGGGGAGGAGGGCTCGGTGAAAAACTGTTTTTT
NA	NA	TRBJ1-1	TRBV6-5	CASSYWRMNTEAFF	TGTGCCAGCAGTTACTGGCGGATGAACACTGAAGCTTTCTTT
NA	few	TRBJ2-7	TRBV7-9	CASSRAASGQYF	TGTGCCAGCAGCCGGGCCGCCTCCGGGCAGTACTTC
NA	NA	TRBJ2-5	TRBV27	CASSSLRAGETQYF	TGTGCCAGCAGTTCACTCAGGGCTGGGGAGACCCAGTACTTC
TRBD1	NA	TRBJ1-4	TRBV10-3	CAIGRDRGNEKLFF	TGTGCCATCGGCCGGGACAGGGGCAATGAAAAACTGTTTTTT
NA	few	TRBJ2-7	TRBV18	CASSPGSKSYEQYF	TGTGCCAGCTCACCGGGCAGTAAGTCCTACGAGCAGTACTTC
TRBD1	NA	TRBJ1-2	TRBV7-9	CASSQGGAGYGYTF	TGTGCCAGCAGCCAAGGGGGCGCGGGCTATGGCTACACCTTC
NA	many	TRBJ1-1	TRBV6-4	CASSAAGNTEAFF	TGTGCCAGCAGTGCTGCAGGGAACACTGAAGCTTTCTTT
NA	NA	TRBJ1-2	TRBV19	CAATQGHYGYTF	TGTGCCGCAACACAGGGCCACTATGGCTACACCTTC
NA	NA	TRBJ1-4	TRBV7-9	CASDSSNEKLFF	TGTGCCAGCGACAGCAGTAATGAAAAACTGTTTTTT
TRBD1	few	TRBJ1-1	TRBV5-1	CASSWDRGTEAFF	TGCGCCAGCAGCTGGGACAGGGGCACTGAAGCTTTCTTT
NA	NA	TRBJ2-5	TRBV7-3	CASSETSLETQYF	TGTGCCAGCAGCGAGACTAGTTTGGAGACCCAGTACTTC
TRBD1	NA	TRBJ2-3	TRBV7-3	CASSSDRESTDTQYF	TGTGCCAGCAGCTCGGACAGGGAGTCCACAGATACGCAGTATTTT
TRBD2	NA	TRBJ2-1	TRBV30	CAWSVGLAGYNEQFF	TGTGCCTGGAGTGTGGGACTAGCGGGTTACAATGAGCAGTTCTTC
TRBD2	NA	TRBJ2-7	TRBV2	CASSEGTSGIYEQYF	TGTGCCAGCAGTGAAGGGACTAGCGGGATCTACGAGCAGTACTTC
NA	NA	TRBJ2-3	TRBV5-4	CASSLGSDTQYF	TGTGCCAGCAGCTTAGGCTCAGATACGCAGTATTTT
TRBD1	NA	TRBJ2-7	TRBV28	CASSYEGAYREQYF	TGTGCCAGCAGTTACGAGGGGGCCTATCGTGAGCAGTACTTC
NA	few	TRBJ2-2	TRBV28	CASSLRSQGELFF	TGTGCCAGCAGTTTGAGGTCTCAGGGGGAGCTGTTTTTT
TRBD1	NA	TRBJ1-1	TRBV18	CASSPLKGATEAFF	TGTGCCAGCTCACCACTGAAGGGGGCGACTGAAGCTTTCTTT
NA	NA	TRBJ2-2	TRBV28	CASSLSIGTGTGELFF	TGTGCCAGCAGTTTATCGATCGGGACGGGTACCGGGGAGCTGTTTTTT
NA	NA	TRBJ1-2	TRBV7-6	CASSLVGDAGYGYTF	TGTGCCAGCAGCTTAGTAGGGGACGCGGGGTATGGCTACACCTTC
TRBD1	NA	TRBJ2-2	TRBV9	CASSVDPRTGRLTGELFF	TGTGCCAGCAGCGTAGATCCCCGGACAGGGCGTCTCACCGGGGAGCTGTTTTTT
NA	NA	TRBJ1-1	TRBV11-2	CASSLEARPNTEAFF	TGTGCCAGCAGCTTAGAGGCCAGGCCGAACACTGAAGCTTTCTTT
TRBD1	NA	TRBJ2-1	TRBV5-1	CASSLVGQGFDEQFF	TGCGCCAGCAGCTTGGTGGGACAGGGCTTTGATGAGCAGTTCTTC
TRBD1	NA	TRBJ1-5	TRBV7-2	CASSSTGDQPQHF	TGTGCCAGCAGCAGCACAGGGGACCAGCCCCAGCATTTT
NA	NA	TRBJ2-7	TRBV25-1	CASSRGSYEQYF	TGTGCCAGCAGTCGCGGCTCCTACGAGCAGTACTTC
NA	NA	TRBJ1-4	TRBV11-2	CASSLSLGRGEKLFF	TGTGCCAGCAGCCTCTCCCTGGGAAGGGGTGAAAAACTGTTTTTT
NA	NA	TRBJ1-2	TRBV7-2	CASSLDQGTKGYTF	TGTGCCAGCAGCTTAGATCAGGGAACAAAGGGCTACACCTTC
TRBD1	NA	TRBJ2-7	TRBV6-6	CASSPGTGGLYEQYF	TGTGCCAGCAGTCCGGGAACAGGGGGCCTTTACGAGCAGTACTTC
TRBD2	NA	TRBJ2-3	TRBV29-1	CSVGTGLAGSLDTQYF	TGCAGCGTGGGAACGGGACTAGCGGGGTCCCTAGATACGCAGTATTTT
TRBD1	once	TRBJ1-2	TRBV11-2	CASSLDRVTNYGYTF	TGTGCCAGCAGCCTTGACAGGGTTACTAACTATGGCTACACCTTC
NA	NA	TRBJ1-2	TRBV5-4	CASSLEQGGLYGYTF	TGTGCCAGCAGCTTGGAACAGGGAGGCCTCTATGGCTACACCTTC
NA	NA	TRBJ2-1	TRBV5-1	CASSALANPNEQFF	TGCGCCAGCAGCGCGTTAGCGAACCCCAATGAGCAGTTCTTC
NA	NA	TRBJ1-2	TRBV27	CASGGRDAHYGYTF	TGTGCCAGCGGGGGAAGGGACGCCCACTATGGCTACACCTTC
NA	many	TRBJ2-1	TRBV7-3	CASSSIPDYNEQFF	TGTGCCAGCAGTTCGATACCAGATTACAATGAGCAGTTCTTC
NA	NA	TRBJ1-1	TRBV15	CATSRGDVAEAFF	TGTGCCACCAGCAGAGGGGACGTGGCTGAAGCTTTCTTT
NA	NA	TRBJ2-1	TRBV28	CASSPRGLAIDEQFF	TGTGCCAGCAGTCCCAGGGGCCTAGCGATAGATGAGCAGTTCTTC
TRBD2	NA	TRBJ2-3	TRBV5-6	CASSFGGTSASTDTQYF	TGTGCCAGCAGCTTCGGGGGGACTAGCGCTTCCACAGATACGCAGTATTTT
TRBD2	NA	TRBJ2-7	TRBV7-9	CASSGTSGSYEQYF	TGTGCCAGCAGCGGGACTAGCGGGAGCTACGAGCAGTACTTC
NA	NA	TRBJ1-2	TRBV2	CASSWDKRRNGYTF	TGTGCCAGCTCGTGGGACAAACGGAGGAATGGCTACACCTTC
NA	NA	TRBJ1-5	TRBV18	CASSPNRDDQPQHF	TGTGCCAGCTCACCCAACAGGGATGATCAGCCCCAGCATTTT
NA	NA	TRBJ1-1	TRBV9	CASSVGTANTEAFF	TGTGCCAGCAGCGTAGGGACAGCCAACACTGAAGCTTTCTTT
TRBD1	once	TRBJ1-1	TRBV5-4	CASSVDRAGTEAFF	TGTGCCAGCAGCGTGGACAGGGCAGGGACTGAAGCTTTCTTT
TRBD1	NA	TRBJ1-3	TRBV29-1	CSVETGIGNTIYF	TGCAGCGTTGAGACAGGGATTGGAAACACCATATATTTT
TRBD1	NA	TRBJ2-7	TRBV11-2	CASSLIRGPYEQYF	TGTGCCAGCAGCTTAATCAGGGGGCCCTACGAGCAGTACTTC
TRBD1	NA	TRBJ2-5	TRBV5-1	CASSQTGSQETQYF	TGCGCCAGCAGCCAGACAGGGAGTCAAGAGACCCAGTACTTC
NA	once	TRBJ2-3	TRBV25-1	CASRRDTQYF	TGTGCCAGCAGGAGGGATACGCAGTATTTT
TRBD2	few	TRBJ2-1	TRBV29-1	CSVEGDTSEKYNEQFF	TGCAGCGTTGAAGGTGATACTAGCGAAAAATACAATGAGCAGTTCTTC
NA	NA	TRBJ1-2	TRBV20-1	CSASVRYGYTF	TGCAGTGCTAGTGTCCGTTATGGCTACACCTTC